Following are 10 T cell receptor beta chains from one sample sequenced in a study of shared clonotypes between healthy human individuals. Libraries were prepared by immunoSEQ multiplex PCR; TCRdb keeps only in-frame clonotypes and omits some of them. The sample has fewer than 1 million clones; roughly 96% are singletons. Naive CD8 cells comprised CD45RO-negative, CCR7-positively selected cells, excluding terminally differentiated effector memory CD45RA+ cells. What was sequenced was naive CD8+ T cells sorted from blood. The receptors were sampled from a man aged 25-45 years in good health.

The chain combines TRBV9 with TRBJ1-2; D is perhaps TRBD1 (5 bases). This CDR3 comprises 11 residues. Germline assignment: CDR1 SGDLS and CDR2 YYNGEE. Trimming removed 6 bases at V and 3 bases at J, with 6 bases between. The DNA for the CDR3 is TGTGCCAGCATGGGGGACTATGGCTACACCTTC. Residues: CASMGDYGYTF.

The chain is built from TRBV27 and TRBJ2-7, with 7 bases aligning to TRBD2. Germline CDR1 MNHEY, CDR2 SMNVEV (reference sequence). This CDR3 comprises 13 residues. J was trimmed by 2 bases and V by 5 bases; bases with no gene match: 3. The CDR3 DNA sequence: TGTGCCAGCAGTCATGGGACTACCTACGAGCAGTACTTC. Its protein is CASSHGTTYEQYF.

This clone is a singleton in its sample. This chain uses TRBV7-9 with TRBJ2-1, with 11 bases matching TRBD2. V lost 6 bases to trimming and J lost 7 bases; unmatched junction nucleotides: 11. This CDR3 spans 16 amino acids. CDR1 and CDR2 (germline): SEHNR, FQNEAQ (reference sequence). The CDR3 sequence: CASRLTILAGANEQFF. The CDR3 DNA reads TGTGCCAGCAGATTAACGATACTAGCGGGAGCTAATGAGCAGTTCTTC.

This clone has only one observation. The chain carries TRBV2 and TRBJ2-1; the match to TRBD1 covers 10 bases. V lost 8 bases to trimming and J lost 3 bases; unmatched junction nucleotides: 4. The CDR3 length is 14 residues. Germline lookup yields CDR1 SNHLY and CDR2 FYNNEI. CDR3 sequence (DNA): TGTGCCAGCGGGACAGGGGAGAACTACAATGAGCAGTTCTTC. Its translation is CASGTGENYNEQFF.

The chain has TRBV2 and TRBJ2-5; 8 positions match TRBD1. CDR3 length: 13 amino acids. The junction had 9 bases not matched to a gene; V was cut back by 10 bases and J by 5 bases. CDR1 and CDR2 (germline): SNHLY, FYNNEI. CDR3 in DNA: TGTGCCATACTCAGGGGGCGCACGGAGACCCAGTACTTC. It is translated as CAILRGRTETQYF.

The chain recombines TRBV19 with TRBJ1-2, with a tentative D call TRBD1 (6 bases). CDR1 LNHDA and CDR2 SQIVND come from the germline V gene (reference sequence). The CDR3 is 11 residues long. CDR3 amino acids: CASGGIRGYTF. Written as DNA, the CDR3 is TGTGCTTCGGGGGGCATTCGGGGCTACACCTTC.

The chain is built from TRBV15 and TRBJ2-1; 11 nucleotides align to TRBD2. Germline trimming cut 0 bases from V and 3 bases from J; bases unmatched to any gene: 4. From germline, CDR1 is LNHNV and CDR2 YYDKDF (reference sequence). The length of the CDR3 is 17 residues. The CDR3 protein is CATSRDPGLAVYNEQFF. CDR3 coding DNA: TGTGCCACCAGCAGAGATCCGGGACTAGCGGTCTACAATGAGCAGTTCTTC.

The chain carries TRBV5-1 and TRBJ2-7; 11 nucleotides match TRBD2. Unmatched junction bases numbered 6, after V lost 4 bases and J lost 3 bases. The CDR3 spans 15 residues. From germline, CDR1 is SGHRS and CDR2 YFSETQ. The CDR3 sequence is CASSGGTSGNYEQYF. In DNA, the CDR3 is TGCGCCAGCAGCGGAGGGACTAGCGGCAACTACGAGCAGTACTTC.

CDR3 sequence: CASSDGSRTEAFF. CDR3 coding DNA: TGTGCCAGCAGTGACGGGTCAAGGACTGAAGCTTTCTTT. This chain joins TRBV13 and TRBJ1-1; D not resolved. Trimming cost V 6 bases and J 5 bases, with 13 bases left between them. Per the germline V gene, CDR1 is PRHDT and CDR2 is FYEKMQ (reference sequence). The CDR3 is made up of 13 amino acids.

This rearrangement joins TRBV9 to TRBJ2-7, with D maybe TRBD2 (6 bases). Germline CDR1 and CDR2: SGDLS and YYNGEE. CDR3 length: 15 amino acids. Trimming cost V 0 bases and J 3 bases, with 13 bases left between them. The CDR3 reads CASSVARLEGYEQYF. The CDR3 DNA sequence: TGTGCCAGCAGCGTAGCCCGTCTGGAGGGCTACGAGCAGTACTTC.